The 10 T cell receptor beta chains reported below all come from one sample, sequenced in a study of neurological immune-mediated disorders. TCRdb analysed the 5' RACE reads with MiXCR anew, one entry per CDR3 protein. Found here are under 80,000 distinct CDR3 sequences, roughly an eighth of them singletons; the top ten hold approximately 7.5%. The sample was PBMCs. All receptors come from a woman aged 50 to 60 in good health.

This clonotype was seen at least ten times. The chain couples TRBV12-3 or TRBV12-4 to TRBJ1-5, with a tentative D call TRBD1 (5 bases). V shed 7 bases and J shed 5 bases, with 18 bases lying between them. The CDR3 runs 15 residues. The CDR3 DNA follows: TGTGCCAGCACCCCCCAATTAGGGGCGGATCAGCCCCAGCATTTT. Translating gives CASTPQLGADQPQHF.

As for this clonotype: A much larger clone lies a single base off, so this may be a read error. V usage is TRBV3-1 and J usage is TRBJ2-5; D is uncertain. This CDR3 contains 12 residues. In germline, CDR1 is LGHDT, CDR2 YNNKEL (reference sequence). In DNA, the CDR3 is TGTCCCAGCAGCCAAGATCTTGAGACCCAGTACTTC. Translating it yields CPSSQDLETQYF.

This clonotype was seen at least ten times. CDR3 sequence (DNA): TGCAGTGCTAGAGAGACTGTGGAGGGCTACACCTTC. Translating gives CSARETVEGYTF. The rearrangement joins TRBV20-1 to TRBJ1-2; D is undetermined. The CDR3 has 12 residues. The V and J ends lost 0 bases and 8 bases respectively, with 10 bases between them. The germline gives CDR1 DFQATT, CDR2 SNEGSKA (reference sequence).

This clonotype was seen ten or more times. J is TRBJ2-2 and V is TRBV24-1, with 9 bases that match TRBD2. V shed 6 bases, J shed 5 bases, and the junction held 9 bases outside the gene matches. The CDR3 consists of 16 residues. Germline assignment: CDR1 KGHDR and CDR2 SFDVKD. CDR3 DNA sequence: TGTGCCACCAGTTTGGCCGCTAGCGGGACTACCGGGGAGCTGTTTTTT. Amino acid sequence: CATSLAASGTTGELFF.

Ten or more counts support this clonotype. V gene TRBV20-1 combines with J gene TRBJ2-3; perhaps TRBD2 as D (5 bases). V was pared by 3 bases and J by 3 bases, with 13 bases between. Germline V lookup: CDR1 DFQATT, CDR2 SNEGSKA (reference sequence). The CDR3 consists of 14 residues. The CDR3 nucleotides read TGCAGTGCTAGTCTCACTTCGGGGACAGATACGCAGTATTTT. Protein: CSASLTSGTDTQYF.

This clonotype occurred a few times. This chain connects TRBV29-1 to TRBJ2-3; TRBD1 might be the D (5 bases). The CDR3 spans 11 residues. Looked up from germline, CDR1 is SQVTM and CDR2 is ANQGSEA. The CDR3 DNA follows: TGCAGTGGATCCCAGGGAGATACGCAGTATTTT. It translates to CSGSQGDTQYF.

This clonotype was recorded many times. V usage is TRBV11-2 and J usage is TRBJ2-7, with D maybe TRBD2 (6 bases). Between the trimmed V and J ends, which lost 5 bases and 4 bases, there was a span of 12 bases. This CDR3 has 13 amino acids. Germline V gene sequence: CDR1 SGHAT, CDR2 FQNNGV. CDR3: CASSRELEYEQYF. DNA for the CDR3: TGTGCCAGCAGCCGGGAGCTAGAGTACGAGCAGTACTTC.

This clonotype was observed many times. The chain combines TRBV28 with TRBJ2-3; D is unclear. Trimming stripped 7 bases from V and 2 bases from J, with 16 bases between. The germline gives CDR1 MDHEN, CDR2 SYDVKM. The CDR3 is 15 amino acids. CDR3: CASIGFPPLTDTQYF. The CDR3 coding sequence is TGTGCCAGCATAGGGTTCCCGCCCCTCACAGATACGCAGTATTTT.

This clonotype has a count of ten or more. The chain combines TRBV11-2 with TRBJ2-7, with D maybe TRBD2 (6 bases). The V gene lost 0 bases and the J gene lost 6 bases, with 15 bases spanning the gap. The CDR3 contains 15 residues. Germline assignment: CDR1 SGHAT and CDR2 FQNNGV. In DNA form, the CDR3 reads TGTGCCAGCAGCTTAGATAACCGCCGGGGAGGCGAGCAGTACTTC. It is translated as CASSLDNRRGGEQYF.

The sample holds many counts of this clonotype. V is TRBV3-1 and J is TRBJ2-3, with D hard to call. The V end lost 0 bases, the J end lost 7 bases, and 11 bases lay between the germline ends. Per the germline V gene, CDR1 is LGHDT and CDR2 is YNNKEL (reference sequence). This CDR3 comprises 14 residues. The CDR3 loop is CASSQDGSRNTQYF. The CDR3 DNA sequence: TGTGCCAGCAGCCAAGATGGGTCCCGGAATACGCAGTATTTT.